The 17 T cell receptor beta chains in this list originate from one sample, sequenced in a study of blood T cell repertoires in COVID-19. Produced via immunoSEQ multiplex PCR; TCRdb's table is partial and in-frame only. Of about 240,000 clones listed, around 87% are singletons. What was sequenced was PBMCs or T cells enriched from blood (not recorded which). The origin of the receptors is a middle-aged woman with acute COVID-19.

This clone was picked up one time. The chain combines TRBV2 with TRBJ2-7, with D possibly being TRBD2 (5 bases). Germline-derived CDR1 and CDR2 are SNHLY and FYNNEI. The V gene lost 6 bases and the J gene lost 5 bases, with 20 bases spanning the gap. This CDR3 comprises 15 residues. CDR3 nucleotides: TGTGCCAGCAGAGCGAGCACGGGGAGCGGAAACGAGCAGTACTTC. Its protein is CASRASTGSGNEQYF. Complete variable domain (other parts from reference TRBV2 and TRBJ2-7): EPEVTQTPSHQVTQMGQEVILRCVPISNHLYFYWYRQILGQKVEFLVSFYNNEISEKSEIFDDQFSVERPDGSNFTLKIRSTKLEDSAMYFCASRASTGSGNEQYFGPGTRLTVT.

This clone appeared a few times. CDR3 nucleotide sequence: TGTGCCAGCAGCCTGCAGGCCTACGAGCAGTACTTC. It yields the protein CASSLQAYEQYF. The V call is TRBV5-6, the J call TRBJ2-7; D unresolved. Germline CDR1 and CDR2: SGHDT and YYEEEE. Between the trimmed V and J ends, which lost 4 bases and 2 bases, there was a span of 7 bases. This CDR3 has 12 amino acids.

The genes are TRBV7-8 and TRBJ2-2; possible D gene TRBD2, 6 bases. The germline V gene encodes CDR1 SGHVS and CDR2 FQNEAQ. V was shortened by 3 bases and J by 5 bases, with 13 bases between the two germline ends. The CDR3 covers 15 residues. Here the CDR3 reads CASSFAGSQTGELFF. In nucleotides, the CDR3 is TGTGCCAGCAGCTTCGCCGGGAGCCAGACCGGGGAGCTGTTTTTT.

A single count supports this clone. This chain links TRBV25-1 with TRBJ2-3, with D tentatively TRBD1 (6 bases). This CDR3 region has 12 residues. The germline V gene encodes CDR1 MGHDK and CDR2 SYGVNS. V was cut by 6 bases and J by 3 bases, with 7 bases left in between. The CDR3 DNA is TGTGCCAGCAGGGACAGAACAGATACGCAGTATTTT. The encoded protein is CASRDRTDTQYF.

This sequence joins TRBV28 and TRBJ2-5; the match to TRBD1 covers 9 bases. From germline, CDR1 is MDHEN and CDR2 SYDVKM. V lost 6 bases, J lost 6 bases, and 8 bases stayed unmatched. The CDR3 totals 14 residues. The CDR3 region is CASRTTGGSKTQYF. CDR3 sequence (DNA): TGTGCCAGCAGGACCACAGGGGGCTCGAAGACCCAGTACTTC.

The chain couples TRBV27 to TRBJ2-2; 8 bases are a match to TRBD2. V shed 6 bases and J 8 bases; nucleotides not matched to a gene: 11. The CDR3 contains 15 residues. CDR1 is MNHEY and CDR2 is SMNVEV in the germline V gene (reference sequence). The CDR3 here is CASSGTRGVGGELFF. The CDR3 nucleotides read TGTGCCAGCAGCGGGACTAGGGGGGTTGGGGGGGAGCTGTTTTTT.

This chain uses TRBV5-6 with TRBJ2-3; tentatively, D is TRBD2 (6 bases). The CDR3 is made up of 16 amino acids. Germline values: CDR1 SGHDT, CDR2 YYEEEE. Trimming shortened V by 0 bases and J by 0 bases, and 11 bases separated the two germline ends. CDR3 DNA: TGTGCCAGCAGCTTGGATAGCGGAATTAGCACAGATACGCAGTATTTT. Translated, it gives CASSLDSGISTDTQYF.

The rearrangement links TRBV5-1 to TRBJ2-5; D may be TRBD2 (6 bases). Between the trimmed V and J ends, which lost 0 bases and 2 bases, there was a span of 11 bases. The CDR3 is 15 amino acids. Per germline, CDR1 SGHRS and CDR2 YFSETQ. The CDR3 bases are TGCGCCAGCAGCTTGGGTGGGAGGATTCAAGAGACCCAGTACTTC. It codes for CASSLGGRIQETQYF. Combining the CDR3 with reference TRBV5-1 and TRBJ2-5 gives the whole variable domain KAGVTQTPRYLIKTRGQQVTLSCSPISGHRSVSWYQQTPGQGLQFLFEYFSETQRNKGNFPGRFSGRQFSNSRSEMNVSTLELGDSALYLCASSLGGRIQETQYFGPGTRLLVL.

The chain carries TRBV15 and TRBJ2-1; possibly TRBD2 for D (6 bases). The V and J ends lost 0 bases and 12 bases respectively, with 9 bases between them. The CDR3 has 12 amino acids. Germline V CDR1 and CDR2: LNHNV, YYDKDF (reference sequence). This CDR3 is CATSRESGVQFF. The CDR3, as DNA: TGTGCCACCAGCAGAGAATCGGGAGTGCAGTTCTTC. The full variable domain, completed using reference TRBV15 and TRBJ2-1, is DAMVIQNPRYQVTQFGKPVTLSCSQTLNHNVMYWYQQKSSQAPKLLFHYYDKDFNNEADTPDNFQSRRPNTSFCFLDIRSPGLGDTAMYLCATSRESGVQFFGPGTRLTVL.

This chain connects TRBV7-8 to TRBJ1-1; 9 bases fit TRBD1. The CDR3 has 18 amino acids. The germline V gene encodes CDR1 SGHVS and CDR2 FQNEAQ. The V and J ends lost 2 bases and 0 bases, in that order; junction bases with no gene match: 10. CDR3 sequence reads: CASSLIPTGGEVNTEAFF. The CDR3 region has the DNA TGTGCCAGCAGCTTAATCCCAACAGGGGGCGAGGTGAACACTGAAGCTTTCTTT. Filled out from reference TRBV7-8 and TRBJ1-1, the complete variable domain reads GAGVSQSPRYKVAKRGQDVALRCDPISGHVSLFWYQQALGQGPEFLTYFQNEAQLDKSGLPSDRFFAERPEGSVSTLKIQRTQQEDSAVYLCASSLIPTGGEVNTEAFFGQGTRLTVV.

This chain connects TRBV7-9 to TRBJ2-3; possibly TRBD2 for D (5 bases). The germline V gene has CDR1 SEHNR and CDR2 FQNEAQ (reference sequence). Trimming shortened V by 1 base and J by 2 bases, and 13 bases separated the two germline ends. The CDR3 consists of 16 residues. CDR3 DNA: TGTGCCAGCAGCTTAGATCTCCGGGGATCCACAGATACGCAGTATTTT. Translating it yields CASSLDLRGSTDTQYF.

The V call is TRBV4-1, the J call TRBJ1-5, with 8 bases fitting TRBD1. The V segment lost 3 bases and the J segment 7 bases; nucleotides outside the gene matches: 8. Per germline, CDR1 MGHRA and CDR2 YSYEKL. The CDR3 contains 15 residues. CDR3 DNA: TGCGCCAGCAGCCATGAAGACAGGGGAGGACAGCCCCAGCATTTT. Translation: CASSHEDRGGQPQHF.

The chain employs TRBV24-1 and TRBJ2-1, with 7 positions matching TRBD1. From germline, CDR1 is KGHDR and CDR2 SFDVKD. The CDR3 totals 16 residues. V dropped 10 bases and J dropped 12; count of bases not matched to a gene: 23. This chain's CDR3 is CATSKGAKGASRGQFF. CDR3 sequence (DNA): TGTGCCACAAGTAAAGGGGCTAAGGGGGCCAGCCGCGGGCAGTTCTTC.

The rearrangement links TRBV6-5 to TRBJ1-1; the D gene is possibly TRBD1 (5 bases). Germline CDR1 reads MNHEY; CDR2 reads SVGAGI. V dropped 2 bases and J dropped 4 bases, with 11 bases sitting between them. The length of the CDR3 is 14 residues. In DNA, the CDR3 is TGTGCCAGCAGTTACGCGCAGGACACCACTGAAGCTTTCTTT. It is translated as CASSYAQDTTEAFF.

The genes are TRBV5-1 and TRBJ2-1; the D gene is possibly TRBD2 (6 bases). Germline V CDR1 and CDR2: SGHRS, YFSETQ. V lost 3 bases to trimming and J lost 9 bases, with 19 bases between them. This CDR3 has 15 residues. In DNA, the CDR3 is TGCGCCAGCAGCTCTGGGGGGAGTCTTTTCAGTGAGCAGTTCTTC. Protein product: CASSSGGSLFSEQFF.

The chain couples TRBV5-5 to TRBJ2-7; 9 positions match TRBD1. V trimming: 5 bases; J trimming: 5 bases; junction bases outside the gene matches: 5. Germline assignment: CDR1 SGHKS and CDR2 YYEKEE (reference sequence). There are 13 residues in the CDR3. The CDR3 here is CASRDRGTNEQYF. Here the CDR3 DNA reads TGTGCCAGCAGAGACAGGGGGACGAACGAGCAGTACTTC.

The chain recombines TRBV19 with TRBJ1-4; 11 nucleotides align to TRBD1. The CDR3 contains 15 residues. Germline V CDR1 and CDR2: LNHDA, SQIVND (reference sequence). V dropped 7 bases and J dropped 7; count of bases not matched to a gene: 8. The CDR3 region has the DNA TGTGCCAGTAAACTGGGGACAGGGGGGAGTGAAAAACTGTTTTTT. It codes for CASKLGTGGSEKLFF.